Below are 23 T cell receptor beta chains sequenced from a single sample in a study of blood T cell repertoires in COVID-19. Sequenced by immunoSEQ multiplex PCR; TCRdb stores in-frame clones only, minus some. The sample carries over 120,000 clones, about 79% recorded once. What was sequenced was PBMCs or T cells enriched from blood (not recorded which). The receptors come from a man aged 50 or older who had recovered from COVID-19.

The J gene is TRBJ1-5, the V gene TRBV19; TRBD1 matches 10 bases. CDR1 is LNHDA, CDR2 SQIVND, per germline (reference sequence). This CDR3 is built from 17 residues. V lost 7 bases and J lost 1; bases outside the gene matches: 10. The CDR3 region is CASTVDRGVTSNQPQHF. In DNA form, the CDR3 reads TGTGCCAGTACCGTGGACAGGGGGGTAACGAGCAATCAGCCCCAGCATTTT.

V is TRBV3-1 (or the pseudogene TRBV3-2) and J is TRBJ1-3; 7 bases align to TRBD1. The CDR3 is 16 residues long. Trimming at V came to 4 bases and at J to 4 bases, leaving 10 bases not matched to a gene. From germline, CDR1 is LGHDT and CDR2 YNNKEL (reference sequence). The CDR3 nucleotides read TGTGCCAGCAGCCGCCGGACAGGTTCGGGGGGAAACACCATATATTTT. Translating it yields CASSRRTGSGGNTIYF.

The V and J genes are TRBV5-6 and TRBJ2-7, with D unclear. V was pared by 0 bases and J by 4 bases, with 14 bases between. The CDR3 is 15 residues long. Germline V gene sequence: CDR1 SGHDT, CDR2 YYEEEE. The CDR3 coding sequence is TGTGCCAGCAGCTTGGTATTGGGCAGAAGATACGAGCAGTACTTC. Its translation is CASSLVLGRRYEQYF.

The rearrangement joins TRBV10-2 to TRBJ2-3; 10 bases line up with TRBD1. Trimming took 2 bases from V and 3 from J; bases not matched to a gene: 8. Germline V gives CDR1 WSHSY, CDR2 SAAADI. The CDR3 totals 17 residues. The CDR3 sequence: CASSEPRTGGKTDTQYF. The CDR3 nucleotides read TGCGCCAGCAGTGAGCCTAGGACAGGGGGTAAGACAGATACGCAGTATTTT.

CDR3 nucleotide sequence: TGCGCCAGCAGCCAGGGGCAGCTCCATAATTCACCCCTCCACTTT. Translated, it gives CASSQGQLHNSPLHF. The V call is TRBV4-3, the J call TRBJ1-6; perhaps TRBD1 as D (5 bases). CDR3 size: 15 residues. The ends were cut back, 3 bases at V and 5 bases at J, with 11 bases in the middle. Germline assignment: CDR1 LGHNA and CDR2 YSLEER.

This clone was recorded a few times. The rearrangement links TRBV11-1 to TRBJ2-7, with no clear D. The CDR3 is 12 amino acids. V was pared by 4 bases and J by 2 bases, with 6 bases between. In germline, CDR1 is SGHAT, CDR2 FQDESV (reference sequence). This chain's CDR3 is CASSSYTYEQYF. The CDR3 DNA follows: TGTGCCAGCAGCTCGTATACCTACGAGCAGTACTTC.

The rearrangement uses TRBV19 and TRBJ2-5; TRBD2 matches at 7 bases. The CDR3 sequence is 15 residues long. Germline V gene data show CDR1 as LNHDA and CDR2 as SQIVND (reference sequence). After removal of 0 bases from V and 0 bases from J, the junction contained 1 base not matched to a gene. The CDR3 reads CASSIDGGDQETQYF. CDR3 in DNA: TGTGCCAGTAGTATAGATGGGGGGGACCAAGAGACCCAGTACTTC.

The chain couples TRBV7-3 to TRBJ2-1, with 7 bases lining up with TRBD2. Germline CDR1 and CDR2: SGHTA and FQGTGA. This CDR3 has 15 amino acids. Trimming removed 4 bases from V and 8 bases from J; junction bases left unmatched: 11. The CDR3: CASSSNSGRFDEQFF. DNA for the CDR3: TGTGCCAGCAGCTCAAATAGCGGGCGGTTTGATGAGCAGTTCTTC.

The chain couples TRBV6-2 or TRBV6-3 to TRBJ1-5; 8 bases align to TRBD1. Looked up from germline, CDR1 is MNHEY and CDR2 is SVGEGT. The CDR3 covers 14 residues. J gave up 4 bases and V 5 bases, and 4 bases lay outside the gene matches. CDR3 nucleotides: TGTGCCAGCAGTCGGGACAGGCGAAATCAGCCCCAGCATTTT. It specifies CASSRDRRNQPQHF.

The rearrangement uses TRBV2 and TRBJ1-1; no reliable D call. CDR3 length: 13 amino acids. Trimming removed 5 bases at V and 0 bases at J, with 7 bases between. Germline values: CDR1 SNHLY, CDR2 FYNNEI. This CDR3 reads CASSRSMNTEAFF. In DNA, the CDR3 is TGTGCCAGCAGTCGGTCGATGAACACTGAAGCTTTCTTT.

The gene calls are TRBV10-3 and TRBJ2-3; 14 nucleotides align to TRBD2. The junction had 8 bases not matched to a gene; V was cut back by 6 bases and J by 3 bases. Germline V lookup: CDR1 ENHRY, CDR2 SYGVKD. The CDR3 runs to 17 residues. The CDR3 DNA follows: TGTGCCATCAGCCCAGGGACTAGCGGGGGTGGGACAGATACGCAGTATTTT. Its translation: CAISPGTSGGGTDTQYF.

This clone was observed once. This chain joins TRBV15 and TRBJ1-5; perhaps TRBD1 as D (6 bases). The CDR3 contains 14 residues. Germline loops: CDR1 LNHNV, CDR2 YYDKDF (reference sequence). The V end lost 4 bases, the J end lost 1 base, and 8 bases lay between the germline ends. CDR3 sequence reads: CATSTRGSNQPQHF. The CDR3 DNA reads as TGTGCCACCAGCACAAGGGGGAGCAATCAGCCCCAGCATTTT.

The chain links TRBV19 to TRBJ1-5; D may be TRBD1 (6 bases). Trimming pared 3 bases from V and 4 bases from J, leaving 13 bases between. This CDR3 is 15 amino acids long. Germline values: CDR1 LNHDA, CDR2 SQIVND (reference sequence). CDR3 sequence reads: CASSISGVRNQPQHF. CDR3 coding DNA: TGTGCCAGTAGTATTTCAGGGGTTCGGAATCAGCCCCAGCATTTT. The full variable domain, rest sourced from reference TRBV19 and TRBJ1-5, is DGGITQSPKYLFRKEGQNVTLSCEQNLNHDAMYWYRQDPGQGLRLIYYSQIVNDFQKGDIAEGYSVSREKKESFPLTVTSAQKNPTAFYLCASSISGVRNQPQHFGDGTRLSIL.

The CDR3: CASSPRGSGNTIYF. As DNA, the CDR3 is TGTGCCAGTAGTCCCCGAGGATCTGGAAACACCATATATTTT. The chain uses TRBV19 and TRBJ1-3; D unresolved. Trimming removed 5 bases at V and 1 base at J, with 9 bases between. The germline V gene has CDR1 LNHDA and CDR2 SQIVND (reference sequence). The CDR3 is 14 amino acids.

The rearrangement uses TRBV3-1 (or the pseudogene TRBV3-2) and TRBJ1-1, with 7 bases that match TRBD1. The CDR3 consists of 18 residues. V lost 0 bases to trimming and J lost 12 bases; unmatched junction nucleotides: 22. Per germline, CDR1 LGHDT and CDR2 YNNKEL (reference sequence). The CDR3 DNA reads as TGTGCCAGCAGCCAAGATCGTAGCGGGACAGTCCTTTTCCAGTCGCCTTTCTTT. Its protein is CASSQDRSGTVLFQSPFF.

This rearrangement joins TRBV10-1 to TRBJ2-3, with D tentatively TRBD2 (6 bases). Germline CDR1 reads WNHNN; CDR2 reads SYGVQD (reference sequence). There are 13 residues in the CDR3. V lost 3 bases to trimming and J lost 3 bases, with 7 bases between them. CDR3 residues: CASSDGGTDTQYF. The DNA of the CDR3 is TGCGCCAGCAGTGACGGGGGTACAGATACGCAGTATTTT.

J is TRBJ1-5 and V is TRBV28, with D perhaps TRBD1 (6 bases). The CDR3 is 13 residues long. V was trimmed by 8 bases and J by 2 bases, leaving 10 bases between them. The germline gives CDR1 MDHEN, CDR2 SYDVKM. Here the CDR3 reads CASGGAGNQPQHF. The CDR3 DNA is TGTGCCAGCGGGGGGGCAGGCAATCAGCCCCAGCATTTT.

The V call is TRBV5-8, the J call TRBJ2-1; D might be TRBD1 (5 bases). The germline V gene encodes CDR1 SGHTS and CDR2 YDEGEE. This CDR3 spans 17 amino acids. V lost 0 bases, J lost 2 bases, and 15 bases lay in between. The CDR3 nucleotides read TGTGCCAGCAGCTTGGTCTGGGGCCGTAAAACCTACAATGAGCAGTTCTTC. Amino acids: CASSLVWGRKTYNEQFF.

The rearrangement joins TRBV6-5 to TRBJ1-4, with a possible D match to TRBD1 (6 bases). CDR3 length: 16 residues. V was pared by 0 bases and J by 8 bases, with 16 bases between. Germline V gene sequence: CDR1 MNHEY, CDR2 SVGAGI. The CDR3 sequence is CASSYSLRGFAEKLFF. The DNA of the CDR3 is TGTGCCAGCAGTTACTCTCTTAGGGGGTTTGCGGAAAAACTGTTTTTT.

The chain employs TRBV5-1 and TRBJ1-1; D gene uncertain. Germline-derived CDR1 and CDR2 are SGHRS and YFSETQ. This CDR3 has 15 amino acids. The V and J ends lost 4 bases and 2 bases respectively, with 15 bases between them. This chain's CDR3 is CASSVGGRFNTEAFF. DNA of the CDR3: TGCGCCAGCAGCGTGGGAGGGCGGTTTAACACTGAAGCTTTCTTT.

The chain employs TRBV5-5 and TRBJ2-7; D gene ambiguous. Germline V gene data show CDR1 as SGHKS and CDR2 as YYEKEE (reference sequence). V lost 5 bases and J lost 2, with 14 bases in between. The CDR3 loop spans 14 amino acids. The CDR3 sequence is CASSTESQTYEQYF. CDR3 DNA sequence: TGTGCCAGCAGTACCGAGAGTCAAACCTACGAGCAGTACTTC.

The J gene is TRBJ1-2, the V gene TRBV10-3; the match to TRBD1 covers 7 bases. Germline loops: CDR1 ENHRY, CDR2 SYGVKD. The V segment lost 0 bases and the J segment 6 bases; nucleotides outside the gene matches: 7. This CDR3 comprises 15 residues. In nucleotides, the CDR3 is TGTGCCATCAGTGAGTCCCGAGGGGGCATCGATGGCTACACCTTC. Protein sequence: CAISESRGGIDGYTF.

The chain combines TRBV5-5 with TRBJ2-3; 7 bases are a match to TRBD1. The CDR3 sequence is 14 residues long. V lost 3 bases, J lost 0 bases, and 1 base stayed unmatched. Germline loops: CDR1 SGHKS, CDR2 YYEKEE (reference sequence). CDR3 bases: TGTGCCAGCAGCTGGGACAGCAGCACAGATACGCAGTATTTT. Encoded protein: CASSWDSSTDTQYF.